The 7 T cell receptor beta chains below all came from one sample that was sequenced in a study of tumor and adjacent non-tumor tissue in lung cancer. TCRbeta libraries were built with three rounds of nested PCR, modified from ARM-PCR. MiXCR, applied by TCRdb to the multiplex PCR reads, yields one record per CDR3 protein. The sample carries 91,000 or so distinct CDR3 sequences, around 71% recorded once. No cell sorting was done before RNA was extracted from the tissue. The sequenced sample was lung tumor tissue. The receptors here all came from a man in his sixties with non-small cell lung cancer.

With regard to this clonotype: A read error is possible here, since a much larger clone lies one base away. The rearrangement uses TRBV5-1 and TRBJ1-1; unclear D gene. The CDR3 is 14 residues long. The ends were cut back, 2 bases at V and 1 base at J, with 9 bases in the middle. CDR1 is SGHRS and CDR2 is YFSETQ in the germline V gene. In DNA form, the CDR3 reads TGCGCCAGCAGCTTTGAGCCAGCGAACACTGAAGCTTTCTTT. Protein: CASSFEPANTEAFF.

Ten or more counts support this clonotype. V is TRBV6-6 and J is TRBJ2-3, with 7 bases lining up with TRBD2. This CDR3 comprises 16 residues. The trim removed 4 bases at V and 0 bases at J, leaving 7 bases unmatched. The V gene's germline CDR1 is MNHNY and CDR2 SVGAGI (reference sequence). The CDR3: CASSFPGAGSTDTQYF. CDR3 DNA: TGTGCCAGCAGTTTCCCAGGAGCGGGGAGCACAGATACGCAGTATTTT.

This clonotype was recorded at least ten times. The rearrangement joins TRBV20-1 to TRBJ2-7; D gene uncertain. The CDR3 spans 12 residues. In germline, CDR1 is DFQATT, CDR2 SNEGSKA (reference sequence). The V gene lost 1 base and the J gene lost 6 bases, with 10 bases spanning the gap. The CDR3 DNA is TGCAGTGCTAGAGTGCTGGGCACCGAGCAGTACTTC. The encoded protein is CSARVLGTEQYF.

A word on this clonotype: A read error may account for a junction end that differs from germline. The chain couples TRBV11-2 to TRBJ2-1; 10 bases fit TRBD2. This CDR3 comprises 14 residues. Germline CDR1 is SGHAT and CDR2 is FQNNGV. CDR3 protein: CASGLAGGPNEQFF. The CDR3 bases are TGTGCCAGCGGCTTAGCGGGAGGCCCCAATGAGCAGTTCTTC.

This clonotype has only one observation. Without the conserved terminal phenylalanine or tryptophan, this CDR3 likely stems from a read error. The DNA is left out, because the CDR3 cannot be placed on it with certainty; the CDR3 is given as TCRdb lists it. The rearrangement uses TRBV11-3 and TRBJ2-5. The CDR3 has 14 amino acids, counting both end residues. Germline lookup yields CDR1 SGHNT and CDR2 YENEEA. The CDR3 region is CASSAENRKETKHL.

This clonotype was picked up a small number of times. It may be a read error: a sequence one base away is much more abundant. This chain connects TRBV5-5 to TRBJ2-3, with D possibly being TRBD1 (5 bases). The CDR3 covers 15 residues. The V gene lost 2 bases and the J gene lost 4 bases, with 14 bases spanning the gap. Per the germline V gene, CDR1 is SGHKS and CDR2 is YYEKEE (reference sequence). The CDR3 protein is CASSLFYKGSDTQYF. The CDR3 nucleotides read TGTGCCAGCAGCTTATTTTACAAGGGGTCAGATACGCAGTATTTT.

The chain links TRBV4-1 to TRBJ2-1, with 7 bases aligning to TRBD2. This CDR3 has 18 amino acids. Germline lookup yields CDR1 MGHRA and CDR2 YSYEKL. With 0 bases clipped from V and 10 bases from J, the junction kept 18 bases outside the gene matches. The CDR3 nucleotides read TGCGCCAGCAGCCAAGATTCGGGTTTTGGGAGGGGTTCTGGAGAGCAGTTCTTC. Translating gives CASSQDSGFGRGSGEQFF.